The 30 T cell receptor beta chains below all came from one sample that was sequenced in a study of tumor-infiltrating lymphocytes in primary liver carcinoma. Total RNA (approximately 500 ng) served as template for TCR beta cDNA synthesis primed by a constant-region primer. Library construction for TCR beta comprised three nested multiplex PCR rounds performed with slightly modified ARM-PCR. TRBV1-TRBV30 forward and Cbeta reverse primers drove the first two approximately 11-cycle rounds. TCRdb re-called the multiplex PCR reads through MiXCR, storing one row per CDR3 protein. The sample includes around 78,000 distinct CDR3 sequences, over 70% of them seen just once. The tissue used was unsorted bulk material of about 19-33 mg. RNA and DNA were co-extracted from it with the AllPrep DNA/RNA mini kit. Sequences were obtained from liver tumor tissue from sampling region 4. Subset in this sample: tumor region T4, right-lateral pole. These receptors all stem from a woman between 55 and 75 years old with primary liver carcinoma and hepatitis B virus infection.

This clonotype was detected only once. The rearrangement links TRBV6-5 to TRBJ2-1, with D perhaps matching TRBD1 or TRBD2 (5 bases each). Deletions cut 5 bases from V and 9 bases from J, with 20 bases between. The germline CDR1 and CDR2 sequences are MNHEY and SVGAGI. This CDR3 is 15 amino acids long. CDR3 sequence (DNA): TGTGCCAGCAGTCACGGGGCTGGGGATCTGAGTGAGCAGTTCTTC. As protein: CASSHGAGDLSEQFF.

As to this clonotype: The germline gene is not matched at one end of the junction; a read error may be the cause. CDR3 sequence: CASNLTHGQGYRRDQFF. Here the CDR3 DNA reads TGTGCCAGCAACTTAACCCACGGACAGGGGTACAGGCGTGATCAGTTCTTC. The V call is TRBV11-2, the J call TRBJ2-1, with 9 bases matching TRBD1. This CDR3 spans 17 amino acids. Germline V gene data show CDR1 as SGHAT and CDR2 as FQNNGV.

At least ten counts were recorded for this clonotype. This chain links TRBV28 with TRBJ2-5, with D perhaps matching TRBD1 (5 bases). CDR3 length: 15 amino acids. Trimming took off 3 bases at V and 0 bases at J, with 11 bases between the two ends. Germline values: CDR1 MDHEN, CDR2 SYDVKM. CDR3 region: CASSLLGAYQETQYF. CDR3 in DNA: TGTGCCAGCAGTTTGTTAGGGGCCTACCAAGAGACCCAGTACTTC.

Of note for this clonotype: Given a much more abundant clone one base away, this may be a read error. This chain links TRBV5-1 with TRBJ1-1; TRBD1 matches at 9 bases. In germline, CDR1 is SGHRS, CDR2 YFSETQ. CDR3 length: 13 residues. The CDR3 nucleotides read TGCGCCAGCAGCTGGGGACAGGGTGGTGAAACTTTCTTT. Protein: CASSWGQGGETFF.

This chain links TRBV5-1 with TRBJ1-1; no definite D call. The CDR3 is 12 amino acids. Germline lookup yields CDR1 SGHRS and CDR2 YFSETQ. V dropped 4 bases and J dropped 1 base, with 5 bases sitting between them. Here the CDR3 reads CASSMGNTEAFF. The DNA of the CDR3 is TGCGCCAGCAGCATGGGGAACACTGAAGCTTTCTTT.

The CDR3 DNA follows: TGTGCCAGCAGGTCCACGGGACCCAGCTGGCATTTT. It is translated as CASRSTGPSWHF. The J gene is TRBJ1-5, the V gene TRBV28, with a weak D call TRBD1 (5 bases). CDR3 length equals 12 residues. Deletions cut 6 bases from V and 15 bases from J, with 18 bases between. Per the germline V gene, CDR1 is MDHEN and CDR2 is SYDVKM.

In this sample, this clonotype turned up a few times. Since a much larger clone is just one base distant, this may be a read error. This chain links TRBV6-5 with TRBJ1-5; TRBD1 might be the D (5 bases). From germline, CDR1 is MNHEY and CDR2 SVGAGI. The CDR3 runs to 13 residues. The CDR3 DNA sequence: TGTGTCAGCAGTTACGCGGGGGGTCAGCCCCAGCATTTT. This gives the protein CVSSYAGGQPQHF.

The CDR3 spells CASSTPAGGYGTQYF. The CDR3, as DNA: TGTGCCAGCAGTACCCCAGCGGGAGGTTACGGGACCCAGTACTTC. This chain uses TRBV6-1 with TRBJ2-5; 9 nucleotides match TRBD2. This CDR3 comprises 15 residues. Germline values: CDR1 MNHNS, CDR2 SASEGT. V trimming: 5 bases; J trimming: 7 bases; junction bases outside the gene matches: 11.

The gene calls are TRBV11-2 and TRBJ2-3; 9 bases are shared with TRBD2. CDR1 SGHAT and CDR2 FQNNGV come from the germline V gene. This CDR3 contains 20 residues. As DNA, the CDR3 is TGTCTCAGCAGCTTAGATCTAAGTGGATTAGCGGGAGAAGGGATAGATACGCAGTATTTT. Translation: CLSSLDLSGLAGEGIDTQYF.

Comments on this clonotype: The CDR3 carries no conserved terminal phenylalanine or tryptophan, so it likely arises from a read error. It is unclear where the CDR3 begins or ends on the DNA, so no DNA is shown, and the CDR3 is as TCRdb lists it. The J gene is TRBJ2-7, the V gene TRBV21-1. TRBV21-1 is a pseudogene locus. The CDR3 is 15 amino acids in total, end residues counted. The CDR3 reads CASSEWGSRFHEQYL.

This clonotype appeared many times. This chain links TRBV6-1 with TRBJ1-5, with D hard to call. CDR3 length equals 13 residues. Germline V gene data show CDR1 as MNHNS and CDR2 as SASEGT. Trimming cost V 2 bases and J 6 bases, with 8 bases left between them. The CDR3 DNA reads as TGTGCCAGCAGTGAATCTGAGCTTCAGCCCCAGCATTTT. This codes for CASSESELQPQHF.

Points on this clonotype: One end of the junction is discordant with germline, which a read error may explain. The rearrangement uses TRBV5-5 and TRBJ1-1; D unclear. The CDR3 has 13 amino acids. The germline V gene has CDR1 SGHKS and CDR2 YYEKEE (reference sequence). The CDR3, as DNA: TGTGCTAGCAGCCTGGAGTTCAACACTGAAGCTTTCTTT. Protein: CASSLEFNTEAFF. The full variable domain, completed using reference TRBV5-5 and TRBJ1-1, is DAGVTQSPTHLIKTRGQQVTLRCSPISGHKSVSWYQQVLGQGPQFIFQYYEKEERGRGNFPDRFSARQFPNYSSELNVNALLLGDSALYLCASSLEFNTEAFFGQGTRLTVV.

Within the sample, this clonotype is medium-sized. This chain's CDR3 is CASSSRTSGGGGEQFF. CDR3 sequence (DNA): TGTGCCAGCAGCTCCCGGACTAGCGGGGGCGGGGGGGAGCAGTTCTTC. The gene calls are TRBV11-2 and TRBJ2-1; 13 bases agree with TRBD2. The V gene's germline CDR1 is SGHAT and CDR2 FQNNGV. Trimming cost V 4 bases and J 10 bases; bases outside gene matches: 10. The CDR3 length is 16 residues.

On this clonotype itself: Here the CDR3 omits its conserved ending phenylalanine or tryptophan, so a read error is the likely source. The chain combines TRBV6-5 with TRBJ2-7, with 10 bases matching TRBD1. The CDR3 consists of 15 residues. The germline V gene has CDR1 MNHEY and CDR2 SVGAGI. With V trimmed by 5 bases and J by 0 bases, 4 bases remained unmatched. Here the CDR3 DNA reads TGTGCCAGCAGTGGTAGGGACAGGGGCTCCTACGAGCAGTACTAC. Its translation is CASSGRDRGSYEQYY.

To note about this clonotype: Germline is not matched at one junction end, which may reflect a read error. V usage is TRBV2 and J usage is TRBJ1-5, with D unresolved. The CDR3 covers 14 residues. Germline CDR1 and CDR2: SNHLY and FYNNEI. As DNA, the CDR3 is TGTGGCAGCAGAGCCCCAGTCTCATATCAGCCCCAGCATTTT. Translated: CGSRAPVSYQPQHF.

For this clonotype: Without the conserved terminal phenylalanine or tryptophan, this CDR3 likely stems from a read error. Because the CDR3's place on the DNA is in doubt, the DNA is left out and the CDR3 is given as listed by TCRdb. V and J are TRBV5-4 and TRBJ1-1. CDR1 and CDR2 (germline): SGHNT, YYREEE (reference sequence). The CDR3 contains 14 residues when both ends are counted. The CDR3 loop reads CASSGGTFLTEASI.

For the CDR3, the DNA is TGCAACGTGACGATCGGGGGGCAAGAATCACCCCTCCACTTT. It specifies CNVTIGGQESPLHF. The chain is built from TRBV29-1 and TRBJ1-6; a weak D match, TRBD1 (6 bases). CDR1 is SQVTM, CDR2 ANQGSEA, per germline. This CDR3 has 14 amino acids.

To note about this clonotype: A single base separates this from a much larger clone, so it may be a read error. The J gene is TRBJ1-5, the V gene TRBV28; possibly TRBD1 for D (6 bases). Germline CDR1 is MDHEN and CDR2 is SYDVKM. This CDR3 spans 13 amino acids. CDR3 DNA: TGTACCAGCTGCTACAGGGAGGCTCAGCCCCAGCATTTT. Translating it yields CTSCYREAQPQHF.

As for this clonotype: Its ends do not fully match the called genes, so a read error is possible. The chain uses TRBV11-2 and TRBJ2-7; D is perhaps TRBD2 (5 bases). The CDR3 consists of 16 residues. Germline V gene lookup returns CDR1 SGHAT and CDR2 FQNNGV. This CDR3 is CASSYGVMTSGSEQYF. CDR3 nucleotide sequence: TGTGCCAGCAGCTACGGCGTGATGACCTCGGGAAGCGAGCAGTACTTT.

This clonotype came up many times. V is TRBV28 and J is TRBJ1-1; 7 bases line up with TRBD1. V gave up 8 bases and J gave up 14 bases; unmatched junction bases: 17. The germline V gene encodes CDR1 MDHEN and CDR2 SYDVKM. The length of the CDR3 is 13 residues. CDR3 sequence: CASLTTGRQDVFF. The CDR3 DNA sequence: TGTGCCAGCTTAACGACAGGGAGGCAGGATGTCTTCTTT.

A note on this clonotype: One end of the junction varies from germline; a read error may be responsible. The chain employs TRBV28 and TRBJ2-1, with TRBD2 matching over 9 bases. The CDR3 has 13 amino acids. CDR1 and CDR2 (germline): MDHEN, SYDVKM. In DNA, the CDR3 is TGTACCAGTCGAGCGGGAGGTTACAATGAGCAGTTCTTC. This gives the protein CTSRAGGYNEQFF.

This clonotype came up many times. The rearrangement joins TRBV29-1 to TRBJ1-2, with D hard to call. Germline CDR1 SQVTM, CDR2 ANQGSEA. Trimming took off 4 bases at V and 2 bases at J, with 5 bases between the two ends. The CDR3 is 11 residues long. The chain's CDR3 is CSVVENYGYTF. CDR3 nucleotides: TGCAGCGTTGTAGAAAACTATGGCTACACCTTC.

The J gene is TRBJ2-7, the V gene TRBV12-3 or TRBV12-4; TRBD2 is a possible D gene (6 bases). V gave up 9 bases and J gave up 5 bases, with 17 bases separating them. There are 13 residues in the CDR3. The CDR3 reads CASTAGGAHEQYF. The CDR3 nucleotides read TGTGCCAGTACAGCCGGCGGGGCCCACGAGCAGTACTTC.

This clonotype was observed a few times. The CDR3 does not close with the conserved phenylalanine or tryptophan, likely indicating a read error. In DNA, the CDR3 is TGTGCCAGCAGCCTAAATTGGCTCGGGCAGAACACCGGGGAGCTGTTTATT. Its translation is CASSLNWLGQNTGELFI. The chain employs TRBV11-3 and TRBJ2-2; D gene uncertain. Trimming took off 5 bases at V and 1 base at J, with 17 bases between the two ends. The CDR3 consists of 17 residues. CDR1 is SGHNT, CDR2 YENEEA, per germline.

This clonotype showed up just once. J is TRBJ2-1 and V is TRBV28, with D possibly matching TRBD2 (5 bases). V lost 2 bases to trimming and J lost 0 bases, with 14 bases between them. The CDR3 sequence is 17 residues long. Germline values: CDR1 MDHEN, CDR2 SYDVKM. The CDR3 nucleotides read TGTGCCAGCAGTTTAAGGACTTTCGTCTTCTCCTACAATGAGCAGTTCTTC. It is translated as CASSLRTFVFSYNEQFF.

This clonotype has at least ten counts. This chain links TRBV18 with TRBJ1-3; D gene ambiguous. This CDR3 region has 16 residues. V dropped 3 bases and J dropped 0 bases, with 12 bases sitting between them. The germline gives CDR1 KGHSH, CDR2 LQKENI. CDR3 residues: CASSPRTGDSGNTIYF. In DNA, the CDR3 is TGTGCCAGCTCACCGAGGACGGGAGACTCTGGAAACACCATATATTTT.

A word on this clonotype: A read error may produce the germline difference seen at one junction end. The chain is built from TRBV10-1 and TRBJ2-3; 7 nucleotides line up with TRBD2. CDR3 length: 17 amino acids. From germline, CDR1 is WNHNN and CDR2 SYGVQD (reference sequence). CDR3 in amino acids: CANSEGSAGALTNTQYF. CDR3 sequence (DNA): TGCGCCAACAGTGAAGGAAGTGCGGGAGCCCTCACGAATACGCAGTATTTT.

V is TRBV11-2 and J is TRBJ2-7, with D tentatively TRBD1 (5 bases). With 11 bases removed from V and 3 bases from J, the gap between germline ends came to 20 bases. This CDR3 has 14 residues. CDR1 is SGHAT and CDR2 is FQNNGV in the germline V gene. The CDR3 reads CAGNLVGADYEQYF. The CDR3, as DNA: TGTGCCGGCAACTTAGTTGGGGCTGACTACGAGCAGTACTTC.

V gene TRBV18 combines with J gene TRBJ2-6, with no clear D. Germline V gene sequence: CDR1 KGHSH, CDR2 LQKENI. The CDR3 loop spans 15 amino acids. Trimming took 6 bases from V and 0 from J, leaving 9 bases between them. The CDR3 region has the DNA TGTGCCAGCTCCCCCCGAACCTCTGGGGCCAACGTCCTGACTTTC. It specifies CASSPRTSGANVLTF.

This chain joins TRBV5-1 and TRBJ2-3; 9 bases fit TRBD2. CDR3 length: 14 residues. CDR1 and CDR2 from the germline V gene are SGHRS and YFSETQ. The CDR3 DNA follows: TGCACCAACAGCCACAGCGGGAGGTCCGATACGCAGTATTTT. It yields the protein CTNSHSGRSDTQYF. Using reference TRBV5-1 and TRBJ2-3 for the parts outside the CDR3, the full variable domain is KAGVTQTPRYLIKTRGQQVTLSCSPISGHRSVSWYQQTPGQGLQFLFEYFSETQRNKGNFPGRFSGRQFSNSRSEMNVSTLELGDSALYLCTNSHSGRSDTQYFGPGTRLTVL.